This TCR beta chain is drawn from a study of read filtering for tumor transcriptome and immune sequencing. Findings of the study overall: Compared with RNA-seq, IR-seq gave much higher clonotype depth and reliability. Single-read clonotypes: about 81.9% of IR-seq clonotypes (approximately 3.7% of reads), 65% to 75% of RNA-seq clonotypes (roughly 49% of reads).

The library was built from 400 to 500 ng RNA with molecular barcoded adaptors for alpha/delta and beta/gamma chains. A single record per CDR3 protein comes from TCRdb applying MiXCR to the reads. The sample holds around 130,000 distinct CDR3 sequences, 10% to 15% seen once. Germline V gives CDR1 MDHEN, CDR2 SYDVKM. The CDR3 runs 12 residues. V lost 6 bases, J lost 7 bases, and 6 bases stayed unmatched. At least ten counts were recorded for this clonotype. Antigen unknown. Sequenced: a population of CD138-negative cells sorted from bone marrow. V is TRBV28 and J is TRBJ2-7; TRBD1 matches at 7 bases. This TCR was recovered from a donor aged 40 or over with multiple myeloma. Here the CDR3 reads CASSPRGFEQYF. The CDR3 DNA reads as TGTGCCAGCAGCCCCAGGGGGTTTGAGCAGTACTTC.